This is a list of T cell receptor beta chains from one sample in a study of blood T cell repertoires in COVID-19. Sequencing was performed with immunoSEQ multiplex PCR; in TCRdb, only in-frame clones are kept and a portion is missing. The sample gives approximately 110,000 clones, about 85% of which show up once; 1.5% to 1.9% is in the top ten. Sequenced sample: peripheral blood. All receptors come from a man between 50 and 59 years old with acute or convalescent COVID-19. The CDR3 runs from the conserved cysteine through the conserved F or W. A D gene is named only where the DNA matches it firmly. Clone size is given for some rows only: seen once, a few or many times, or a class if the clone is expanded.

J,D,V,size,DNA,CDR3
TRBJ1-5,NA,TRBV30,NA,TGTGCCTGGAGCTTGGAGGGAAGCCAGCCCCAGCATTTT,CAWSLEGSQPQHF
TRBJ1-2,TRBD1,TRBV18,NA,TGTGCCAGCTCACGGGGGACAGGCTCTACGGATAACTATGGCTACACCTTC,CASSRGTGSTDNYGYTF
TRBJ1-2,NA,TRBV4-1,NA,TGCGCCAGCAGCCAATCAGGGCTCTATGGCTACACCTTC,CASSQSGLYGYTF
TRBJ2-3,NA,TRBV19,NA,TGTGCTAGTGGTAAGAGAGGCCCCGCAAAGGCAGATACGCAGTATTTT,CASGKRGPAKADTQYF
TRBJ1-4,NA,TRBV3-1/TRBV3-2,NA,TGTGCCAGCAGCCAACGGGGTGCAACTAATGAAAAACTGTTTTTT,CASSQRGATNEKLFF
TRBJ2-7,NA,TRBV14,NA,TGTGCCAGCAACTCGGGGATGAGTAGCGAGCAGTACTTC,CASNSGMSSEQYF
TRBJ1-1,TRBD1,TRBV7-2,NA,TGTGCCAGCAGCTCGACCCGACAGGGGGCCGAGATTTTT,CASSSTRQGAEIF
TRBJ1-5,TRBD1,TRBV30,NA,TGTGCCTGGCAGGGGGACAGGGATCAGCCCCAGCATTTT,CAWQGDRDQPQHF
TRBJ1-2,TRBD1,TRBV5-1,NA,TGCGCCAGCAGCTTGAGACAGGGGGCTGACTATGGCTACACCTTC,CASSLRQGADYGYTF
TRBJ1-2,NA,TRBV13,NA,TGTGCCAGCAGCTTTGGGGGGGCGGAGGGCTACACCTTC,CASSFGGAEGYTF
TRBJ2-5,TRBD2,TRBV2,NA,TGTGCCAGCAGTCCCCAGGGAGGGGAGACCCAGTACTTC,CASSPQGGETQYF
TRBJ2-6,TRBD1,TRBV19,once,TGTGCCAGTAGTACCCAGGGGGCACTCTCTGGGGCCAACGTCCTGACTTTC,CASSTQGALSGANVLTF
TRBJ2-5,NA,TRBV3-1/TRBV3-2,NA,TGTGCCAGCAGCCCATCTGGGCCCCAAACGGCCCAGTACTTC,CASSPSGPQTAQYF
TRBJ1-1,TRBD1,TRBV30,few,TGTGCCCTCCGGACAGGGTGGGACACTGAAGCTTTCTTT,CALRTGWDTEAFF
TRBJ2-7,NA,TRBV24-1,NA,TGTGCCACCAGTGGGGCCGGCACCTACGAGCAGTACTTC,CATSGAGTYEQYF
TRBJ1-1,TRBD1,TRBV11-2,once,TGTGCCAGCAGCTTGTCTGACGTACAGGGGGGAACTGAAGCTTTCTTT,CASSLSDVQGGTEAFF
TRBJ1-5,NA,TRBV6-1,NA,TGTGCCAGCAGTGAACTAGGGGAACAGCAGCCCCAGCATTTT,CASSELGEQQPQHF
TRBJ1-2,NA,TRBV6-5,NA,TGTGCCAGCAGTTACGACGGAGGGGTGGGCGGCTACACCTTC,CASSYDGGVGGYTF
TRBJ1-5,NA,TRBV2,once,TGTGCCAGCACCAAAGGGGACAATCCCAATCAGCCCCAGCATTTT,CASTKGDNPNQPQHF
TRBJ1-1,NA,TRBV29-1,NA,TGCAGCGTTGAAGAAAAAAAGGGGGTCACTGAAGCTTTCTTT,CSVEEKKGVTEAFF
TRBJ1-6,NA,TRBV19,NA,TGTGCCAGTAAGCAGGCTGATAATTCACCCCTCCACTTT,CASKQADNSPLHF
TRBJ1-2,NA,TRBV3-1/TRBV3-2,NA,TGTGCCAGCAGCCCTGACAGATTAAATGGCTACACCTTC,CASSPDRLNGYTF
TRBJ1-2,NA,TRBV9,NA,TGTGCCAGCAGCGCTTGGGCAGGGGCGAACTATGGCTACACCTTC,CASSAWAGANYGYTF
TRBJ1-4,NA,TRBV29-1,NA,TGCAGCGTGGGGCGGAGGGGTGAAAAACTGTTTTTT,CSVGRRGEKLFF
TRBJ2-7,TRBD1,TRBV14,NA,TGTGCCAGCAGCCAAGACCGGGACAGAGTTAGCGAGCAGTACTTC,CASSQDRDRVSEQYF
TRBJ1-5,TRBD1,TRBV19,NA,TGTGCCAGTAGTACGGGACAGGGTATCAATCAGCCCCAGCATTTT,CASSTGQGINQPQHF
TRBJ2-7,TRBD1,TRBV19,NA,TGTGCCAGTAGGCAAAAGGCCGGGACAGGGCCCTACGAGCAGTACTTC,CASRQKAGTGPYEQYF